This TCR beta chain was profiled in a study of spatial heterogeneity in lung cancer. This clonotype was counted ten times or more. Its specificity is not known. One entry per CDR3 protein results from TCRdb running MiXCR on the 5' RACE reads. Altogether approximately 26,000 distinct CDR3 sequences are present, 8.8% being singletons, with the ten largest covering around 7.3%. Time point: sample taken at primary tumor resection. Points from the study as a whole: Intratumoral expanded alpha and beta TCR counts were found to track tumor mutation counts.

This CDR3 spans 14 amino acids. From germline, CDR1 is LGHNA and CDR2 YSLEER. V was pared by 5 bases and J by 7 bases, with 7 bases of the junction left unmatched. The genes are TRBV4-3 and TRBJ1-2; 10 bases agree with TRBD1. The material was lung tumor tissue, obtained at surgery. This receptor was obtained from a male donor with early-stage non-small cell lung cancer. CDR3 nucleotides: TGCGCCAGCAGCTCCGGACAGGGGGAGGTTGGCTACACCTTC. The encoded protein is CASSSGQGEVGYTF.